One and the same sample provided the 20 T cell receptor beta chains below, sequenced in a study of T cells in Graves' hyperthyroidism and ophthalmopathy. Amplification yielded TCR beta CDR3 regions, with RNA transcripts as the source. The primer set for the first-round RT-PCR of the TCR CDR3 was HTBI. TCRdb re-called the multiplex PCR reads through MiXCR, storing one row per CDR3 protein. This sample has 250,000 to 300,000 distinct CDR3 sequences, with more than 10% found just once. The specimen was blood. The receptors originated from a woman aged 25 to 39 with Graves' hyperthyroidism that later progressed to Graves' ophthalmopathy.

This clonotype was recorded at least ten times. The chain uses TRBV12-3 or TRBV12-4 and TRBJ2-3; weak D call: TRBD2 (5 bases). This CDR3 is 15 amino acids long. V lost 3 bases, J lost 4 bases, and 14 bases lay in between. This CDR3 is CASSFNRGVSDTQYF. The CDR3 DNA reads as TGTGCCAGCAGTTTTAACCGGGGAGTTTCAGATACGCAGTATTTT.

This clonotype was seen at least ten times. This chain links TRBV7-9 with TRBJ1-1; 7 bases align to TRBD1. The CDR3 runs to 12 residues. Germline V CDR1 and CDR2: SEHNR, FQNEAQ (reference sequence). J lost 11 bases, V lost 1 base, and 4 bases had no gene match. The CDR3 region has the DNA TGTGCCAGCAGCTTAGAGGGGGCTGGGGCTTTCTTT. Its protein product is CASSLEGAGAFF.

The chain combines TRBV7-2 with TRBJ2-3; unclear D gene. Germline CDR1 is SGHTA and CDR2 is FQGNSA. This CDR3 is built from 17 residues. V lost 5 bases, J lost 1 base, and 19 bases lay in between. Here the CDR3 DNA reads TGTGCCAGCAGCGCGAGATCCAGGTCCCAGCGCACAGATACGCAGTATTTT. Its protein is CASSARSRSQRTDTQYF.

In its sample, this clonotype was seen a few times. A much larger clone is a single base away; this may be a read error. The V call is TRBV20-1, the J call TRBJ2-7; TRBD2 might be the D (5 bases). CDR3 length: 12 amino acids. Germline CDR1 is DFQATT and CDR2 is SNEGSKA (reference sequence). The CDR3 sequence: CSARGDGWEHYF. The CDR3 coding sequence is TGCAGTGCTAGGGGCGACGGATGGGAGCACTACTTC.

This clonotype showed up just a few times. This chain joins TRBV5-1 and TRBJ2-1, with D unresolved. Germline V gene sequence: CDR1 SGHRS, CDR2 YFSETQ. The CDR3 consists of 14 residues. V lost 0 bases to trimming and J lost 5 bases, with 9 bases between them. The CDR3 spells CASSLEAGNNEQFF. CDR3 bases: TGCGCCAGCAGCTTGGAGGCAGGTAACAATGAGCAGTTCTTC.

This clonotype was seen ten or more times. The chain is built from TRBV7-3 and TRBJ2-1; 15 bases match TRBD2. With 3 bases clipped from V and 10 bases from J, the junction kept 4 bases outside the gene matches. The CDR3 contains 15 residues. The germline V gene encodes CDR1 SGHTA and CDR2 FQGTGA. CDR3 coding DNA: TGTGCCAGCAGCTTGGGACTAGCGGGAGGAAGGGAGCAGTTCTTC. Translating gives CASSLGLAGGREQFF.

This clonotype has a count of ten or more. The V gene is TRBV7-2, the J gene TRBJ1-2; 8 bases align to TRBD1. The germline gives CDR1 SGHTA, CDR2 FQGNSA. This CDR3 contains 12 residues. V shed 3 bases and J 8 bases; nucleotides not matched to a gene: 2. For the CDR3, the DNA is TGTGCCAGCAGCTTCAGGGGGCTCGGCTACACCTTC. Translated, it gives CASSFRGLGYTF.

This clonotype has ten or more counts. V and J are TRBV19 and TRBJ1-1, with D maybe TRBD1 (5 bases). V was pared by 7 bases and J by 4 bases, with 16 bases between. This CDR3 comprises 14 residues. Germline values: CDR1 LNHDA, CDR2 SQIVND (reference sequence). The CDR3 reads CASTGHRETTEAFF. The CDR3 region has the DNA TGTGCCAGTACCGGACACCGAGAAACCACTGAAGCTTTCTTT. The complete variable domain, with remaining parts taken from reference TRBV19 and TRBJ1-1, reads DGGITQSPKYLFRKEGQNVTLSCEQNLNHDAMYWYRQDPGQGLRLIYYSQIVNDFQKGDIAEGYSVSREKKESFPLTVTSAQKNPTAFYLCASTGHRETTEAFFGQGTRLTVV.

This clonotype was picked up many times. This sequence joins TRBV3-1 and TRBJ2-2; D is unclear. Trimming removed 1 base from V and 2 bases from J, with 5 bases in between. The CDR3 runs 14 residues. CDR1 LGHDT and CDR2 YNNKEL come from the germline V gene (reference sequence). The DNA for the CDR3 is TGTGCCAGCAGCCAAGGTGTTAACACCGGGGAGCTGTTTTTT. Protein sequence: CASSQGVNTGELFF. Combining the CDR3 with reference TRBV3-1 and TRBJ2-2 gives the whole variable domain DTAVSQTPKYLVTQMGNDKSIKCEQNLGHDTMYWYKQDSKKFLKIMFSYNNKELIINETVPNRFSPKSPDKAHLNLHINSLELGDSAVYFCASSQGVNTGELFFGEGSRLTVL.

A single count supports this clonotype. This chain joins TRBV6-1 and TRBJ2-7; D is undetermined. V was trimmed by 6 bases and J by 2 bases, leaving 20 bases between them. The CDR3 contains 16 residues. CDR1 is MNHNS and CDR2 is SASEGT in the germline V gene. CDR3 DNA sequence: TGTGCCAGCAGCCCTAACCTCTTGTCGGATACCTACGAGCAGTACTTC. Translated, it gives CASSPNLLSDTYEQYF.

The sample holds many counts of this clonotype. The chain combines TRBV19 with TRBJ2-2; D is unclear. This CDR3 spans 13 amino acids. With 7 bases removed from V and 3 bases from J, the gap between germline ends came to 9 bases. The germline gives CDR1 LNHDA, CDR2 SQIVND (reference sequence). This CDR3 reads CASTWGYTGELFF. Here the CDR3 DNA reads TGTGCCAGTACCTGGGGTTACACCGGGGAGCTGTTTTTT.

This clonotype was recorded a few times. This chain connects TRBV4-2 to TRBJ2-1, with 9 bases matching TRBD1. The length of the CDR3 is 15 residues. With V trimmed by 3 bases and J by 8 bases, 8 bases remained unmatched. Germline lookup yields CDR1 LGHNA and CDR2 YNFKEQ. CDR3 nucleotides: TGTGCCAGCAGCCAGTCCGGGACAGGGAACGATGAGCAGTTCTTC. Its translation: CASSQSGTGNDEQFF.

There are a few counts of this clonotype. This chain joins TRBV24-1 and TRBJ2-5, with D possibly being TRBD1 (6 bases). V dropped 3 bases and J dropped 6 bases, with 13 bases sitting between them. CDR3 length: 14 amino acids. Germline values: CDR1 KGHDR, CDR2 SFDVKD. CDR3 sequence (DNA): TGTGCCACCAGTGATGTATCCGGGACAAAGACCCAGTACTTC. This translates into CATSDVSGTKTQYF.

This clonotype was recorded many times. The rearrangement links TRBV19 to TRBJ2-7, with D unclear. This CDR3 comprises 13 residues. Trimming removed 3 bases from V and 6 bases from J, with 12 bases in between. The germline gives CDR1 LNHDA, CDR2 SQIVND (reference sequence). The CDR3 loop is CASSIGWGGEQYF. DNA for the CDR3: TGTGCCAGTAGTATTGGATGGGGTGGCGAGCAGTACTTC.

Many counts were recorded for this clonotype. This rearrangement joins TRBV29-1 to TRBJ2-1; tentative D call: TRBD1 (5 bases). V was trimmed by 7 bases and J by 7 bases, leaving 11 bases between them. CDR3 size: 11 residues. CDR1 and CDR2 from the germline V gene are SQVTM and ANQGSEA. The CDR3 bases are TGCAGCGCTCTCAGGGAAAATGAGCAGTTCTTC. Protein sequence: CSALRENEQFF.

There are many counts of this clonotype. The genes are TRBV6-2 or TRBV6-3 and TRBJ1-1; D remains ambiguous. The V end lost 7 bases, the J end lost 5 bases, and 17 bases lay between the germline ends. CDR3 length equals 14 residues. Per germline, CDR1 MNHEY and CDR2 SVGEGT. The CDR3 DNA sequence: TGTGCCAGCACCCGAGGCAGCGGGTCGACTGAAGCTTTCTTT. As protein: CASTRGSGSTEAFF.

This clonotype was found many times. The chain is built from TRBV7-9 and TRBJ1-1, with unresolved D. V lost 6 bases and J 1 base, leaving 12 bases between the germline ends. The CDR3 totals 14 residues. CDR1 and CDR2 (germline): SEHNR, FQNEAQ (reference sequence). The CDR3 loop is CASRGARTNTEAFF. The CDR3 DNA follows: TGTGCCAGCAGAGGAGCCAGGACGAACACTGAAGCTTTCTTT.

The chain combines TRBV27 with TRBJ2-3, with D possibly TRBD2 on 5 matching bases. Germline values: CDR1 MNHEY, CDR2 SMNVEV (reference sequence). CDR3 size: 14 residues. The ends were cut back, 3 bases at V and 4 bases at J, with 11 bases in the middle. CDR3 loop: CASSLGGPADTQYF. The CDR3 DNA is TGTGCCAGCAGTTTGGGCGGGCCGGCAGATACGCAGTATTTT.

This clonotype was counted many times. The gene calls are TRBV11-2 and TRBJ2-3; the D is unclear. Germline V gene sequence: CDR1 SGHAT, CDR2 FQNNGV. There are 13 residues in the CDR3. V lost 6 bases and J 5 bases, leaving 12 bases between the germline ends. CDR3 in DNA: TGTGCCAGCAGTCCCCTCCCTAGAGATACGCAGTATTTT. Translation: CASSPLPRDTQYF.

The chain joins TRBV6-6 to TRBJ1-1; D not resolved. Deletions cut 1 base from V and 2 bases from J, with 8 bases between. CDR1 and CDR2 (germline): MNHNY, SVGAGI (reference sequence). This CDR3 comprises 14 residues. This chain's CDR3 is CASSYYSKNTEAFF. The CDR3 coding sequence is TGTGCCAGCAGTTACTATTCAAAAAACACTGAAGCTTTCTTT.